This TCR beta chain was profiled in a study of graft-versus-host responses after intestinal transplantation. Study in general: Recipients were given multivisceral, liver-intestinal, or isolated intestinal transplants. Recipients across the board were started on anti-thymocyte globulin induction, then kept on tacrolimus and steroids for around three years. Overall study findings and caveats: In recipient marrow, GvH clones were found, and some appeared first in ileum or blood.

CDR1 SGHVS and CDR2 FQNEAQ come from the germline V gene. The CDR3 length is 17 residues. Trimming took 1 base from V and 0 from J, leaving 15 bases between them. To release intraepithelial and lamina propria lymphocytes, the graft tissue was processed. TCRdb's copy holds only in-frame clones and misses some; the assay was immunoSEQ multiplex PCR. The sample records about 5,200 clones, over 60% being singletons. As for this clone: The target antigen is unknown.

The clonotype comes from a human patient who received an intestinal transplant, so some T cells may come from the graft donor. V gene TRBV7-8 combines with J gene TRBJ1-2; D gene unclear. The sample consisted of ileum tissue, taken about 39 weeks after intestinal transplant. The CDR3 spells CASSLVIRGTANYGYTF. For the CDR3, the DNA is TGTGCCAGCAGCTTAGTTATTCGGGGAACGGCTAACTATGGCTACACCTTC.